There are a few counts of the clone carrying this T cell receptor beta chain. The data stem from a study of blood T cell repertoires in COVID-19. As handled by the study authors: It was from reference gene primer amplification that nucleated cell counts were estimated. Assay used: immunoSEQ multiplex PCR; TCRdb lists only in-frame clones, some missing. D and trimming come from the DNA, and the V and J calls and clone size come from that table. The table shows approximately 400,000 clones, with about 90% occurring only once. The CDR3 has 14 amino acids. Germline V gives CDR1 SGHKS, CDR2 YYEKEE (reference sequence). With V trimmed by 4 bases and J by 5 bases, 7 bases remained unmatched.

The V gene is TRBV5-5, the J gene TRBJ1-1, with TRBD1 matching 8 bases. This receptor was taken from a young man who had recovered from COVID-19. Sample: PBMCs or T cells enriched from blood (not recorded which). The CDR3 DNA follows: TGTGCCAGCAGCACTCCGACAGGGGAAACTGAAGCTTTCTTT. Amino acid sequence: CASSTPTGETEAFF. Complete variable domain (other parts from reference TRBV5-5 and TRBJ1-1): DAGVTQSPTHLIKTRGQQVTLRCSPISGHKSVSWYQQVLGQGPQFIFQYYEKEERGRGNFPDRFSARQFPNYSSELNVNALLLGDSALYLCASSTPTGETEAFFGQGTRLTVV.